A selection of T cell receptor beta chains follows, all from one sample in a study of blood T cell repertoires in COVID-19. Using immunoSEQ multiplex PCR, the repertoire was profiled, and TCRdb retains in-frame clones only, with some absent. This table has 140,000 or so clones, approximately 83% appearing once. The sample comprised peripheral blood. The receptor set was obtained from a human donor in a cohort sampled during active COVID-19. CDR3s include the opening cysteine and the closing phenylalanine or tryptophan.

cdr3_aa j_call v_call
CASTLTGTGNSPLHF TRBJ1-6 TRBV6-5
CASSPGTGEYGYTF TRBJ1-2 TRBV7-2
CASSVGRDQPQHF TRBJ1-5 TRBV9
CASSYDRGRGYEQYF TRBJ2-7 TRBV6-5
CASYALGASTDTQYF TRBJ2-3 TRBV6-5
CASSQEPWASGGLTDTQYF TRBJ2-3 TRBV3-1/TRBV3-2
CASSARVSGNTIYF TRBJ1-3 TRBV7-6
CSVETGSSYEQYF TRBJ2-7 TRBV29-1
CASSFDTSAGYTF TRBJ1-2 TRBV7-2
CASSDRGSAGANVLTF TRBJ2-6 TRBV6-1
CASSVATGSDDLSGNTIYF TRBJ1-3 TRBV9
CSARQGNGYTF TRBJ1-2 TRBV20-1